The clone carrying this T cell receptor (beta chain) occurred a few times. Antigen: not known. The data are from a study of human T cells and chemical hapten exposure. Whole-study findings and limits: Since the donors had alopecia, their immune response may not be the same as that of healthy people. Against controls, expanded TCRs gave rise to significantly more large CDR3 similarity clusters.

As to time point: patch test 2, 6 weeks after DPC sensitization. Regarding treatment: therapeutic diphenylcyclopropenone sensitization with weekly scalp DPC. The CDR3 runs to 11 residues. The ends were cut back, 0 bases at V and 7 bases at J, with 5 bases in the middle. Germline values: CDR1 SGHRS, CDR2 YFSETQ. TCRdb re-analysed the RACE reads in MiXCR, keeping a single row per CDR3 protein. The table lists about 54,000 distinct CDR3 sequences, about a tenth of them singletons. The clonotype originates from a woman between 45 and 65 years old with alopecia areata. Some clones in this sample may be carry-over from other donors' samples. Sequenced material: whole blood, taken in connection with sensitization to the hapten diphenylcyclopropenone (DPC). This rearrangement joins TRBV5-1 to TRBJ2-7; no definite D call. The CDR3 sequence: CASSLGEEQYF. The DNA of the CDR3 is TGCGCCAGCAGCTTGGGTGAGGAGCAGTACTTC.